The rows below give T cell receptor beta chains drawn from one sample of a study of T cell responses to AZD1222 COVID-19 vaccine. Some clones are missing from TCRdb's copy, which holds only in-frame ones; the method was immunoSEQ multiplex PCR. The table records about 91,000 clones, approximately 90% of them present only once. The sample consisted of peripheral blood, taken 28 days after the second AZD1222 dose. These receptors all stem from an adult who received the AZD1222 COVID-19 vaccine. CDR3s include the opening cysteine and the closing phenylalanine or tryptophan. D genes are given only for firm matches. Only some rows state a clone size, as once, few, many or a class for expanded clones.

v_gene: TRBV7-6; d_gene: -; abundance: once; j_gene: TRBJ2-3; CDR3nt: TGTGCCAGCAGCTTAGCGTTGGCTGGAGCTCCCACAGATACGCAGTATTTT; CDR3aa: CASSLALAGAPTDTQYF
v_gene: TRBV5-4; d_gene: -; abundance: -; j_gene: TRBJ2-7; CDR3nt: TGTGCCAGCAGCTCCTCCCGGACGATAGGCGAGCAGTACTTC; CDR3aa: CASSSSRTIGEQYF
v_gene: TRBV18; d_gene: -; abundance: -; j_gene: TRBJ1-5; CDR3nt: TGTGCCAGCTCACCACAGGCGGTTCACAGGGAAAATCAGCCCCAGCATTTT; CDR3aa: CASSPQAVHRENQPQHF
v_gene: TRBV5-8; d_gene: -; abundance: once; j_gene: TRBJ1-5; CDR3nt: TGTGCCAGCGGGACTAGACTTCAACTTAGCAATCAGCCCCAGCATTTT; CDR3aa: CASGTRLQLSNQPQHF
v_gene: TRBV6-5; d_gene: TRBD1; abundance: -; j_gene: TRBJ2-5; CDR3nt: TGTGCCAGCAGGACAGGGGAAGGGACCCAGTACTTC; CDR3aa: CASRTGEGTQYF
v_gene: TRBV7-6; d_gene: TRBD1; abundance: -; j_gene: TRBJ2-5; CDR3nt: TGTGCCAGCAGCAGCCCGCGGACAGGACGAGGGAGTGAGGACCAGTACTTC; CDR3aa: CASSSPRTGRGSEDQYF
v_gene: TRBV19; d_gene: TRBD1; abundance: -; j_gene: TRBJ1-1; CDR3nt: TGTGCCAGTAGAAGTCCGGGACAGGCCACGAACACTGAAGCTTTCTTT; CDR3aa: CASRSPGQATNTEAFF
v_gene: TRBV7-9; d_gene: -; abundance: -; j_gene: TRBJ1-4; CDR3nt: TGTGCCGCGGGAGGGACTAATGAAAAACTGTTTTTT; CDR3aa: CAAGGTNEKLFF
v_gene: TRBV5-4; d_gene: TRBD1; abundance: -; j_gene: TRBJ2-1; CDR3nt: TGTGCCAGCAGCCGGACAGGGGGCAATGAGCAGTTCTTC; CDR3aa: CASSRTGGNEQFF
v_gene: TRBV30; d_gene: -; abundance: -; j_gene: TRBJ1-2; CDR3nt: TGTGCCTGGAGTGGGGCCGCAAACTATGGCTACACCTTC; CDR3aa: CAWSGAANYGYTF
v_gene: TRBV28; d_gene: -; abundance: once; j_gene: TRBJ1-5; CDR3nt: TGTGCCAGCAGCCCACGGGGGAGCAATCAGCCCCAGCATTTT; CDR3aa: CASSPRGSNQPQHF
v_gene: TRBV4-1; d_gene: -; abundance: once; j_gene: TRBJ1-4; CDR3nt: TGCGCCAGCAGCCAACAGCCAGTGCTGGGCCTAAATGAAAAACTGTTTTTT; CDR3aa: CASSQQPVLGLNEKLFF
v_gene: TRBV12-5; d_gene: TRBD1; abundance: once; j_gene: TRBJ1-1; CDR3nt: TGTGCTAGTGGCCTCGACAGGGTCGGGGTTCCCATGAACACTGAAGCTTTCTTT; CDR3aa: CASGLDRVGVPMNTEAFF
v_gene: TRBV7-2; d_gene: -; abundance: -; j_gene: TRBJ2-2; CDR3nt: TGTGCCAGCAGCTTAGGGTCGAACACCGGGGAGCTGTTTTTT; CDR3aa: CASSLGSNTGELFF
v_gene: TRBV29-1; d_gene: -; abundance: -; j_gene: TRBJ1-1; CDR3nt: TGCAGCGTTCAAGGACACCGTAACACTGAAGCTTTCTTT; CDR3aa: CSVQGHRNTEAFF
v_gene: TRBV6-2/TRBV6-3; d_gene: -; abundance: -; j_gene: TRBJ1-1; CDR3nt: TGTGCCAGCAGTTATAGCAGGGTTCGGGAAGCTTTCTTT; CDR3aa: CASSYSRVREAFF
v_gene: TRBV3-1/TRBV3-2; d_gene: -; abundance: -; j_gene: TRBJ1-2; CDR3nt: TGTGCCAGCAGCCAAGGAGGGGGAGAAAGGGGCTACACCTTC; CDR3aa: CASSQGGGERGYTF
v_gene: TRBV10-1; d_gene: -; abundance: -; j_gene: TRBJ2-7; CDR3nt: TGCGCCAGCCAACCCCTGGATTACTACGAGCAGTACTTC; CDR3aa: CASQPLDYYEQYF
v_gene: TRBV9; d_gene: -; abundance: -; j_gene: TRBJ2-1; CDR3nt: TGTGCCAGCAGCGTTGGGGCTTCGGATGAGCAGTTCTTC; CDR3aa: CASSVGASDEQFF
v_gene: TRBV3-1/TRBV3-2; d_gene: -; abundance: -; j_gene: TRBJ1-5; CDR3nt: TGTGCCAGCAGCCCCGGACGGATCAATCAGCCCCAGCATTTT; CDR3aa: CASSPGRINQPQHF
v_gene: TRBV3-1/TRBV3-2; d_gene: TRBD1; abundance: -; j_gene: TRBJ1-2; CDR3nt: TGTGCCAGCAGCCAAGTGGGGACAGGGGCCTATGGCTACACCTTC; CDR3aa: CASSQVGTGAYGYTF
v_gene: TRBV21-1; d_gene: -; abundance: -; j_gene: TRBJ1-6; CDR3nt: TGTGCCAGCACCGGGAGACAGGGATTGTGGCGCTCCTATAATTCACCCCTCCACTTT; CDR3aa: CASTGRQGLWRSYNSPLHF
v_gene: TRBV2; d_gene: -; abundance: -; j_gene: TRBJ2-4; CDR3nt: TGTGCCAGCAGTTTCCAGGGGACTCTAGCCAAAAACATTCAGTACTTC; CDR3aa: CASSFQGTLAKNIQYF
v_gene: TRBV19; d_gene: -; abundance: -; j_gene: TRBJ2-2; CDR3nt: TGTGCCAGTAGTATTTACAACACCGGGGAGCTGTTTTTT; CDR3aa: CASSIYNTGELFF
v_gene: TRBV4-1; d_gene: TRBD2; abundance: -; j_gene: TRBJ2-1; CDR3nt: TGCGCCAGCAGCCGTCAGGGACTAGCGTCCTACAATGAGCAGTTCTTC; CDR3aa: CASSRQGLASYNEQFF
v_gene: TRBV28; d_gene: -; abundance: once; j_gene: TRBJ2-7; CDR3nt: TGTGCCAGCAGTTTTTACAGGGAGTACGAGCAGTACTTC; CDR3aa: CASSFYREYEQYF
v_gene: TRBV6-5; d_gene: TRBD2; abundance: -; j_gene: TRBJ2-7; CDR3nt: TGTGCCAGCAGTTATGGGGGGGACTCCTACGAGCAGTACTTC; CDR3aa: CASSYGGDSYEQYF
v_gene: TRBV11-1; d_gene: TRBD1; abundance: few; j_gene: TRBJ1-2; CDR3nt: TGTGCCAGCAGCGACAGGGGAAGGACCTATGGCTACACCTTC; CDR3aa: CASSDRGRTYGYTF
v_gene: TRBV29-1; d_gene: -; abundance: -; j_gene: TRBJ2-1; CDR3nt: TGCAGCGTTGACGGTGGGCGGCACTCCTACAATGAGCAGTTCTTC; CDR3aa: CSVDGGRHSYNEQFF
v_gene: TRBV6-5; d_gene: -; abundance: -; j_gene: TRBJ2-3; CDR3nt: TGTGCCAGCAGAACTACAGGGTCGGGGGCAGATACGCAGTATTTT; CDR3aa: CASRTTGSGADTQYF
v_gene: TRBV24-1; d_gene: -; abundance: -; j_gene: TRBJ2-7; CDR3nt: TGTGCCACCAGTGACCCCCAGGGCGAGCAGTACTTC; CDR3aa: CATSDPQGEQYF
v_gene: TRBV14; d_gene: -; abundance: -; j_gene: TRBJ2-7; CDR3nt: TGTGCCAGCAGCCAAGATCTCAGGGCAGGCGAGCAGTACTTC; CDR3aa: CASSQDLRAGEQYF
v_gene: TRBV6-5; d_gene: TRBD1; abundance: -; j_gene: TRBJ1-2; CDR3nt: TGTGCCAGCAGCGACGGGACAGGGGGTAGCTATGGCTACACCTTC; CDR3aa: CASSDGTGGSYGYTF
v_gene: TRBV10-2; d_gene: -; abundance: -; j_gene: TRBJ2-5; CDR3nt: TGCGCCAGCAGGGGGCTTCGGAGGGGAAATGAAGAGACCCAGTACTTC; CDR3aa: CASRGLRRGNEETQYF
v_gene: TRBV29-1; d_gene: -; abundance: -; j_gene: TRBJ1-4; CDR3nt: TGCAGCGCGACAGGCGCAACTAATGAAAAACTGTTTTTT; CDR3aa: CSATGATNEKLFF
v_gene: TRBV3-1/TRBV3-2; d_gene: -; abundance: -; j_gene: TRBJ2-3; CDR3nt: TGTGCCAGCAGCCAAGAGGACACAGATACGCAGTATTTT; CDR3aa: CASSQEDTDTQYF
v_gene: TRBV9; d_gene: TRBD1; abundance: -; j_gene: TRBJ2-5; CDR3nt: TGTGCCAGCAGCGGGGACAGGAGTCAAGAGACCCAGTACTTC; CDR3aa: CASSGDRSQETQYF
v_gene: TRBV6-1; d_gene: -; abundance: -; j_gene: TRBJ2-4; CDR3nt: TGTGCCAGCAGTGAAAGTTGGGGCAAAAACATTCAGTACTTC; CDR3aa: CASSESWGKNIQYF
v_gene: TRBV7-9; d_gene: -; abundance: -; j_gene: TRBJ2-1; CDR3nt: TGTGCCAGCAGCTTATCTCCGTCGGGGCCTTTATCTCGAGAGCAGTTCTTC; CDR3aa: CASSLSPSGPLSREQFF